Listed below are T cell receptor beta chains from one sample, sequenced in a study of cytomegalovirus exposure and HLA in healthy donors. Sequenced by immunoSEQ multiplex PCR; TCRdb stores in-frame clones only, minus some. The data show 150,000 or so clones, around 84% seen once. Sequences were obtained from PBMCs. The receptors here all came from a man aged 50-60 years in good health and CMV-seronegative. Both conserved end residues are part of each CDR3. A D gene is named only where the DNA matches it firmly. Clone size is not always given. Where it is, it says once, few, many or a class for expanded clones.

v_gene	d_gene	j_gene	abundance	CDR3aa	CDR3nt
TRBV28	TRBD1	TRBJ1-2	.	CASSFPRDRANYGYTF	TGTGCCAGCAGTTTCCCCAGGGACAGGGCTAACTATGGCTACACCTTC
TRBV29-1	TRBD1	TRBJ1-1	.	CSVGTGLNTEAFF	TGCAGCGTGGGGACAGGGCTGAACACTGAAGCTTTCTTT
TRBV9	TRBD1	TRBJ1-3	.	CASSADRAGNTIYF	TGTGCCAGCAGCGCGGACAGGGCTGGAAACACCATATATTTT
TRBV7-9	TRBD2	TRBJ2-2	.	CASSPTSGTSGGNTGELFF	TGTGCCAGCAGCCCTACCTCCGGGACTAGCGGGGGGAACACCGGGGAGCTGTTTTTT
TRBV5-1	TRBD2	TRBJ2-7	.	CASSLVAGAPSYEQYF	TGCGCCAGCAGCTTGGTAGCGGGGGCCCCTTCCTACGAGCAGTACTTC
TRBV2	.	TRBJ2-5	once	CASSELSDYKAQYF	TGTGCCAGCAGTGAGTTGTCGGACTACAAGGCCCAGTACTTC
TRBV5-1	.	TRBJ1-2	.	CASSMGGDNYGYTF	TGCGCCAGCAGCATGGGGGGCGATAACTATGGCTACACCTTC
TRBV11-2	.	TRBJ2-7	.	CASSSLRDKSYEQYF	TGTGCCAGCAGCTCACTCCGGGACAAATCCTACGAGCAGTACTTC
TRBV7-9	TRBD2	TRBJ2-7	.	CASSKIAGLHSYEQYF	TGTGCCAGCAGCAAAATAGCGGGACTACACTCCTACGAGCAGTACTTC
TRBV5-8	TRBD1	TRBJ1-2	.	CASRTGTGGGGYTF	TGTGCCAGCAGGACCGGGACAGGGGGTGGTGGCTACACCTTC
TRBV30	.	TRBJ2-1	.	CAWSVHREGEQFF	TGTGCCTGGAGTGTTCACAGGGAGGGTGAGCAGTTCTTC
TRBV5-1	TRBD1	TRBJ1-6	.	CASRAGQGVPNSPLHF	TGCGCCAGCAGGGCGGGACAGGGGGTCCCGAATTCACCCCTCCACTTT
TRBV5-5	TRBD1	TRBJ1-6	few	CASSLVGTAPLHF	TGTGCCAGCAGCTTGGTCGGGACAGCACCCCTCCACTTT
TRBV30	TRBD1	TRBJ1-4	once	CAWSDGVTRGKLFF	TGTGCCTGGAGTGACGGAGTTACCAGGGGGAAACTGTTTTTT
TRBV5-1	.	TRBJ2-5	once	CASSIPGLQQETQYF	TGCGCCAGCAGCATCCCGGGGTTACAGCAAGAGACCCAGTACTTC
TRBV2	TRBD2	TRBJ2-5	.	CASVASGPQETQYF	TGTGCCAGCGTCGCTAGCGGGCCGCAAGAGACCCAGTACTTC
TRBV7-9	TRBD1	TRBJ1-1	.	CSSSQGDTEAFF	TGTTCCAGCAGCCAGGGGGACACTGAAGCTTTCTTT
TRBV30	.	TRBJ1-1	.	CARVDSYTEAFF	TGTGCCCGAGTAGACAGCTACACTGAAGCTTTCTTT
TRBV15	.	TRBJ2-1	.	CATSRDGAAPVNEQFF	TGTGCCACCAGCAGAGATGGGGCAGCCCCCGTCAATGAGCAGTTCTTC
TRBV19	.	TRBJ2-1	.	CASSVTGITSSYNEQFF	TGTGCCAGTAGTGTTACCGGGATAACAAGCTCCTACAATGAGCAGTTCTTC
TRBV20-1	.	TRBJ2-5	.	CSAGFGETQYF	TGCAGTGCCGGCTTCGGGGAGACCCAGTACTTC
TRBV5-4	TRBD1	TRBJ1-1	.	CASRQGASTEAFF	TGTGCCAGCAGACAGGGGGCGAGCACTGAAGCTTTCTTT
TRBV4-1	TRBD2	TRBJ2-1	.	CASSQPEQLISGGPYNEQFF	TGCGCCAGCAGCCAACCCGAGCAGTTAATTAGCGGGGGGCCTTACAATGAGCAGTTCTTC
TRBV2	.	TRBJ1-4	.	CASGWGQRAEKLFF	TGTGCCAGCGGTTGGGGGCAGAGGGCCGAAAAACTGTTTTTT
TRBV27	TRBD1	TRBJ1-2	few	CASSRTGVNYGYTF	TGTGCCAGCAGCCGTACAGGGGTGAACTATGGCTACACCTTC
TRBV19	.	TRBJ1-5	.	CATRLGTPFNQPQHF	TGTGCCACCAGATTAGGGACTCCGTTCAATCAGCCCCAGCATTTT
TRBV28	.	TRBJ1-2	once	CASSFQVNYGYTF	TGTGCCAGCAGTTTTCAGGTTAACTATGGCTACACCTTC
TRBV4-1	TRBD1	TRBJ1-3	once	CASSQGAGQGADTIYF	TGCGCCAGCAGCCAAGGTGCGGGACAGGGGGCGGACACCATATATTTT
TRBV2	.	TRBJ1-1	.	CASRWANTEAFF	TGTGCCAGCAGATGGGCGAACACTGAAGCTTTCTTT
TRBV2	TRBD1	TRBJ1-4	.	CASSDQGGRNEKLFF	TGTGCCAGCAGTGATCAAGGGGGCCGTAATGAAAAACTGTTTTTT
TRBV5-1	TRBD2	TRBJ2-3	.	CASSLSGGRDTQYF	TGCGCCAGCAGCCTGAGCGGGGGACGAGATACGCAGTATTTT
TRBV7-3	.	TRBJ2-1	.	CASSFRAGTWNEQFF	TGTGCCAGCAGCTTCAGGGCGGGGACGTGGAATGAGCAGTTCTTC
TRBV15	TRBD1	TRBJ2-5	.	CATSTNRGTGRETQYF	TGTGCCACCAGCACTAATCGGGGGACAGGGAGAGAGACCCAGTACTTC
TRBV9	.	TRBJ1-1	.	CASSAAGQMNTEAFF	TGTGCCAGCAGCGCGGCGGGGCAGATGAACACTGAAGCTTTCTTT
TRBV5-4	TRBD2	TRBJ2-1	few	CASSLVAGNNEQFF	TGTGCCAGCAGCTTGGTAGCGGGTAACAATGAGCAGTTCTTC
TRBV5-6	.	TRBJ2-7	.	CASTITGRNEQYF	TGTGCCAGCACCATTACAGGAAGGAACGAGCAGTACTTC
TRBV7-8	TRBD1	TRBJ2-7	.	CASSLDNRGRGGQYF	TGTGCCAGCAGCTTAGATAACAGGGGGCGCGGAGGGCAGTACTTC
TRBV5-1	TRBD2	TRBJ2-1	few	CASSEGTSGRDEQFF	TGCGCCAGCAGCGAGGGGACTAGCGGGAGGGACGAGCAGTTCTTC
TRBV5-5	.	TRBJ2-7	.	CASRGADPYEQYF	TGTGCCAGCAGGGGGGCGGACCCATACGAGCAGTACTTC
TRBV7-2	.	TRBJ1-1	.	CASSLRRTNEAFF	TGTGCCAGCAGCCTTAGAAGGACAAACGAAGCTTTCTTT
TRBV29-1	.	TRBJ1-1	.	CSVEREEAFF	TGCAGCGTTGAAAGGGAGGAAGCTTTCTTT
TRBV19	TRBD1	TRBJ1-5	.	CASSTQGAGGNQPQHF	TGTGCCAGTAGTACCCAGGGGGCAGGGGGCAATCAGCCCCAGCATTTT
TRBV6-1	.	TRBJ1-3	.	CASIQGKPSGNTIYF	TGTGCCAGCATTCAGGGGAAACCCTCTGGAAACACCATATATTTT
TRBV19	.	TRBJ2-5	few	CASRNRVSETQYF	TGTGCCAGTAGGAACAGGGTTTCGGAGACCCAGTACTTC
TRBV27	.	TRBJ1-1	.	CASSLSRGTEAFF	TGTGCCAGCAGTTTATCGCGGGGAACTGAAGCTTTCTTT
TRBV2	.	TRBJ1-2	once	CASSEGAPYGYTF	TGTGCCAGCAGTGAGGGGGCGCCCTATGGCTACACCTTC
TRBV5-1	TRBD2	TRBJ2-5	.	CASRTGTSGSQETQYF	TGCGCCAGCAGAACCGGGACTAGCGGGAGCCAAGAGACCCAGTACTTC
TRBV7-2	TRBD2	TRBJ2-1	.	CASSPGGGRDNEQFF	TGTGCCAGCAGCCCGGGCGGGGGGAGGGACAATGAGCAGTTCTTC
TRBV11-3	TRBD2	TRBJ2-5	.	CASSTRLAGMKETQYF	TGTGCCAGCAGCACCCGACTAGCGGGGATGAAGGAGACCCAGTACTTC
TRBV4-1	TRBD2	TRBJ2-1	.	CASSQTRTSGSSNEQFF	TGCGCCAGCAGCCAGACCCGGACTAGCGGGAGTAGCAATGAGCAGTTCTTC
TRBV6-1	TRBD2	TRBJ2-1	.	CASSEFSGSLNEQFF	TGTGCCAGCAGTGAATTCAGCGGGAGTCTCAATGAGCAGTTCTTC
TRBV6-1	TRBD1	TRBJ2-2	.	CATGRGRNTGELFF	TGTGCCACAGGAAGGGGGCGGAACACCGGGGAGCTGTTTTTT